These 15 T cell receptor beta chains were sequenced from one sample in a study of T cell responses to AZD1222 COVID-19 vaccine. This table comes from immunoSEQ multiplex PCR, and its TCRdb copy is limited to in-frame clones, with some not included. Among about 86,000 clones, approximately 82% were seen once, and the ten largest hold more than 20%. Sample: peripheral blood, taken on day 0 of AZD1222 vaccination. The receptors were gathered from an adult in good health.

The chain joins TRBV28 to TRBJ2-7, with D uncertain. The V gene's germline CDR1 is MDHEN and CDR2 SYDVKM. This CDR3 has 11 amino acids. With 7 bases removed from V and 0 bases from J, the gap between germline ends came to 4 bases. The CDR3 protein is CASTSSYEQYF. The CDR3 bases are TGTGCCAGCACCTCCTCCTACGAGCAGTACTTC.

V and J are TRBV7-7 and TRBJ2-3; D may match TRBD1 or TRBD2 (5 bases each). The germline V gene encodes CDR1 SSHAT and CDR2 FNYEAQ (reference sequence). The CDR3 consists of 13 residues. Here the CDR3 DNA reads TGTGCTATCGGGACCAAAACGACAGATACGCAGTATTTT. It codes for CAIGTKTTDTQYF.

This chain links TRBV5-5 with TRBJ1-1, with a possible D match to TRBD1 (5 bases). There are 13 residues in the CDR3. The V gene lost 6 bases and the J gene lost 0 bases, with 9 bases spanning the gap. Germline assignment: CDR1 SGHKS and CDR2 YYEKEE (reference sequence). The chain's CDR3 is CASNRGVNTEAFF. CDR3 DNA sequence: TGTGCCAGCAACCGGGGGGTGAACACTGAAGCTTTCTTT. The whole variable domain, remainder taken from reference TRBV5-5 and TRBJ1-1, is DAGVTQSPTHLIKTRGQQVTLRCSPISGHKSVSWYQQVLGQGPQFIFQYYEKEERGRGNFPDRFSARQFPNYSSELNVNALLLGDSALYLCASNRGVNTEAFFGQGTRLTVV.

This chain links TRBV7-9 with TRBJ2-7; 16 bases align to TRBD2. Trimming at V came to 5 bases and at J to 4 bases, leaving 5 bases not matched to a gene. CDR1 is SEHNR, CDR2 FQNEAQ, per germline (reference sequence). The CDR3 loop spans 16 amino acids. For the CDR3, the DNA is TGTGCCAGCAGCGGGGGACTAGCGGGAGGGCCGTACGAGCAGTACTTC. It translates to CASSGGLAGGPYEQYF.

This clone turned up a few times. The V and J genes are TRBV7-9 and TRBJ2-7; 10 bases fit TRBD2. The germline gives CDR1 SEHNR, CDR2 FQNEAQ (reference sequence). With 3 bases clipped from V and 1 base from J, the junction kept 3 bases outside the gene matches. The CDR3 spans 15 residues. CDR3 nucleotides: TGTGCCAGCAGCTTTAGGACTAGCGGATCCTACGAGCAGTACTTC. It codes for CASSFRTSGSYEQYF. Variable domain in full (rest from reference TRBV7-9 and TRBJ2-7): DTGVSQNPRHKITKRGQNVTFRCDPISEHNRLYWYRQTLGQGPEFLTYFQNEAQLEKSRLLSDRFSAERPKGSFSTLEIQRTEQGDSAMYLCASSFRTSGSYEQYFGPGTRLTVT.

V and J are TRBV7-2 and TRBJ1-4; D remains ambiguous. In germline, CDR1 is SGHTA, CDR2 FQGNSA. The CDR3 totals 14 residues. V lost 5 bases and J 8 bases, leaving 15 bases between the germline ends. The CDR3 loop reads CASSPRDQREKLFF. The CDR3 DNA reads TGTGCCAGCAGCCCCCGGGATCAGAGGGAAAAACTGTTTTTT.

The genes are TRBV7-2 and TRBJ2-7, with TRBD2 as a possible D gene (6 bases). The V gene's germline CDR1 is SGHTA and CDR2 FQGNSA. V was trimmed by 3 bases and J by 6 bases, leaving 15 bases between them. This CDR3 is 14 amino acids long. The CDR3 bases are TGTGCCAGCAGCTTGACTAGATTGGGACTCGAGCAGTACTTC. Its protein is CASSLTRLGLEQYF.

This chain connects TRBV19 to TRBJ2-1; no clear D. This CDR3 has 14 residues. Germline assignment: CDR1 LNHDA and CDR2 SQIVND (reference sequence). The germline V and J ends were trimmed by 4 bases and 7 bases, with 14 bases remaining between them. The CDR3 is CASSTRPLGNEQFF. CDR3 nucleotide sequence: TGTGCCAGTAGTACCCGCCCTCTGGGGAATGAGCAGTTCTTC.

CDR3 in DNA: TGTGCCATCAAAAACCCGGGACAGGGCCCCGAAAAACTGTTTTTT. Protein product: CAIKNPGQGPEKLFF. The chain employs TRBV10-3 and TRBJ1-4, with 9 bases that match TRBD1. V lost 7 bases, J lost 8 bases, and 11 bases stayed unmatched. CDR3 length equals 15 residues. Per the germline V gene, CDR1 is ENHRY and CDR2 is SYGVKD.

The V gene is TRBV6-5, the J gene TRBJ1-1, with D possibly being TRBD1 (5 bases). CDR1 is MNHEY, CDR2 SVGAGI, per germline. Trimming removed 0 bases at V and 1 base at J, with 6 bases between. The CDR3 runs 14 residues. CDR3 sequence (DNA): TGTGCCAGCAGTTACTCGGGGGGGAACACTGAAGCTTTCTTT. It specifies CASSYSGGNTEAFF.

The chain has TRBV6-2 or TRBV6-3 and TRBJ2-7, with TRBD2 identical over 8 bases. The CDR3 is made up of 15 amino acids. Germline assignment: CDR1 MNHEY and CDR2 SVGEGT. Germline trimming cut 2 bases from V and 2 bases from J; bases unmatched to any gene: 5. CDR3 region: CASSYPGLVPYEQYF. The CDR3 DNA reads as TGTGCCAGCAGTTACCCGGGACTAGTTCCCTACGAGCAGTACTTC.

This chain joins TRBV5-6 and TRBJ1-2; TRBD1 matches at 7 bases. Looked up from germline, CDR1 is SGHDT and CDR2 is YYEEEE. J gave up 8 bases and V 4 bases, and 2 bases lay outside the gene matches. The CDR3 has 11 residues. The DNA of the CDR3 is TGTGCCAGCAGCCAAGGGGGCGGCTACACCTTC. Translation gives CASSQGGGYTF.

This chain joins TRBV9 and TRBJ2-5; 12 bases line up with TRBD1. The CDR3 loop spans 14 amino acids. With 4 bases clipped from V and 5 bases from J, the junction kept 3 bases outside the gene matches. Germline V lookup: CDR1 SGDLS, CDR2 YYNGEE. Written as DNA, the CDR3 is TGTGCCAGCAGCCGGGACAGGGGGCTGGAGACCCAGTACTTC. Its protein is CASSRDRGLETQYF.

This chain links TRBV12-3 or TRBV12-4 with TRBJ2-5, with 8 nucleotides matching TRBD2. Trimming took 10 bases from V and 5 from J; bases not matched to a gene: 9. The CDR3 runs to 13 residues. For the CDR3, the DNA is TGTGCCACCTCAGCGGGAGAAGGGGAGACCCAGTACTTC. Translated: CATSAGEGETQYF.

The rearrangement uses TRBV7-2 and TRBJ2-5; TRBD2 aligns across 8 bases. This CDR3 is built from 15 residues. Trimming cost V 2 bases and J 5 bases; bases outside gene matches: 7. Germline V gene lookup returns CDR1 SGHTA and CDR2 FQGNSA. The CDR3 sequence is CASSLSSGRGETQYF. DNA for the CDR3: TGTGCCAGCAGCTTATCTAGCGGGCGTGGTGAGACCCAGTACTTC.